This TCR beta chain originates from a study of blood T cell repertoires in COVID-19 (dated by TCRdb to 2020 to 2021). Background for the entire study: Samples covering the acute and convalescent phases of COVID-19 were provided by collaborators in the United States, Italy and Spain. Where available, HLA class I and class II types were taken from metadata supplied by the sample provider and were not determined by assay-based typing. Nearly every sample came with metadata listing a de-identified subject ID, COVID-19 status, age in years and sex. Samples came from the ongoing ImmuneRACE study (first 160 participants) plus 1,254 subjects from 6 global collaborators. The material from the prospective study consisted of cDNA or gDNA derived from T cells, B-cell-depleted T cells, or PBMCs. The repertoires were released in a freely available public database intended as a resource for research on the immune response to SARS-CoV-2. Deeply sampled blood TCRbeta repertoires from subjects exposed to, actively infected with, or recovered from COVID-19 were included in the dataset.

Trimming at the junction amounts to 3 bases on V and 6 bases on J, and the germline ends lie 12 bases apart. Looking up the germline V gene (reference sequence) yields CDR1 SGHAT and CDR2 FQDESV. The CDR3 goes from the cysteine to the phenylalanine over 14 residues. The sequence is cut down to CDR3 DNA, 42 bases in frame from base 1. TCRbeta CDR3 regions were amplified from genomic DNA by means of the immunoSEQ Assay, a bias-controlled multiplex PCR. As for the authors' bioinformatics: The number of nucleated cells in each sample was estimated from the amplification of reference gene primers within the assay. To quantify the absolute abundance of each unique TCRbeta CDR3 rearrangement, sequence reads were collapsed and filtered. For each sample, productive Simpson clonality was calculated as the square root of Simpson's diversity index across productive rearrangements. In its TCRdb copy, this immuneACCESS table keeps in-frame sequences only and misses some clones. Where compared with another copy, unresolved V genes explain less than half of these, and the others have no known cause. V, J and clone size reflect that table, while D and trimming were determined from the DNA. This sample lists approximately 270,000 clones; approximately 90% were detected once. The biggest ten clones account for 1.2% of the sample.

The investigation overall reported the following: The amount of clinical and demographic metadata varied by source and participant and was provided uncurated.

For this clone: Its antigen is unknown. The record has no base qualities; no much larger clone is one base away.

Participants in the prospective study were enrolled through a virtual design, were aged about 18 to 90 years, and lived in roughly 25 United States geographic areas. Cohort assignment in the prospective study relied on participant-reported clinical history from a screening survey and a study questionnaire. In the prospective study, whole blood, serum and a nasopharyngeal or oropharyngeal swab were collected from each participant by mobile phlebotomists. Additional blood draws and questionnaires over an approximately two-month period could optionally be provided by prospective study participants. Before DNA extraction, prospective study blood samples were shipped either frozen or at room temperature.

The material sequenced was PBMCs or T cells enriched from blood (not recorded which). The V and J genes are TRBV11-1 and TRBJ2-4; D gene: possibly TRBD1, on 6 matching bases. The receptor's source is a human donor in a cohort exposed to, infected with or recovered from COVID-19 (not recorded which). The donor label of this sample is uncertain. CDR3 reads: CASSFQGNTNIQYF. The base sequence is TGTGCCAGCAGCTTTCAGGGGAACACAAACATTCAGTACTTC.